The 3 T cell receptor beta chains below were found in one sample sequenced in a study of pediatric ulcerative colitis. Clones were sequenced by immunoSEQ multiplex PCR, and TCRdb holds only the in-frame ones, with some missing. The repertoire holds around 10,000 clones, over 70% seen once, with roughly 7% in the top ten. Material: blood. The receptors here all came from a girl aged 5 to 17 with moderate ulcerative colitis.

This rearrangement joins TRBV5-4 to TRBJ2-5, with D tentatively TRBD2 (6 bases). V gave up 1 base and J gave up 3 bases, with 7 bases separating them. Germline loops: CDR1 SGHNT, CDR2 YYREEE (reference sequence). The length of the CDR3 is 13 residues. The DNA for the CDR3 is TGTGCCAGCAGCTTGCGCGGGGAAGAGACCCAGTACTTC. Protein product: CASSLRGEETQYF.

The chain employs TRBV28 and TRBJ1-2, with 7 bases fitting TRBD1. The germline gives CDR1 MDHEN, CDR2 SYDVKM. The J segment lost 4 bases and the V segment lost 6 bases, leaving 14 bases of the junction unmatched. The CDR3 runs 16 residues. The CDR3 is CASSLFRTGLRYGYTF. In DNA, the CDR3 is TGTGCCAGCAGCCTTTTCCGGACAGGCCTCCGCTATGGCTACACCTTC.

The chain couples TRBV7-8 to TRBJ2-7, with TRBD1 identical over 10 bases. Germline CDR1 reads SGHVS; CDR2 reads FQNEAQ. The CDR3 is made up of 17 amino acids. J lost 1 base, V lost 5 bases, and 11 bases had no gene match. CDR3 sequence (DNA): TGTGCCAGCAGCGCGGGACCCGGGACAGGGGTTTCCTACGAGCAGTACTTC. Protein sequence: CASSAGPGTGVSYEQYF.